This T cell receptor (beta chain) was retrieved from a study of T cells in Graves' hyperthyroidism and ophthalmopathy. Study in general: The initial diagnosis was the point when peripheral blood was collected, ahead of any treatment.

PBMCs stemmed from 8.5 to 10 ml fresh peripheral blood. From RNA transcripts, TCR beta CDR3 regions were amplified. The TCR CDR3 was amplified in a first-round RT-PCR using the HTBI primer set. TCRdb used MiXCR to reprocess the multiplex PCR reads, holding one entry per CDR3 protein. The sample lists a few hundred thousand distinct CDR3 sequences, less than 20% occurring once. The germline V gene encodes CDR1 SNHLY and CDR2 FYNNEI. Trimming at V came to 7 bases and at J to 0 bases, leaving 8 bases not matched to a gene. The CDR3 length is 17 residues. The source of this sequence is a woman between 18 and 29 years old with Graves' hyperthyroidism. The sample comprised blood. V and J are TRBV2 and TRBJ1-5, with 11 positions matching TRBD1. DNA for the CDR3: TGTGCCAGCAAGCCTCTTGGGACAGGGGGTAGCAATCAGCCCCAGCATTTT. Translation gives CASKPLGTGGSNQPQHF.